The next 3 T cell receptor beta chains were all read from a single sample in a study of STAT5B mutations in CD4+ large granular lymphocyte leukemia (dated by TCRdb to between 2021 and 2022). Libraries were constructed by the immunoSEQ multiplex PCR assay. The clones in this table, taken by TCRdb from immuneACCESS, are in-frame only. Not every clone is retained; where verified, under half of the shortfall comes from an unresolved V gene, and the cause of the rest is unknown. In this sample the table shows tens of thousands of clones, approximately 67% of which occur a single time. The top ten hold about 1.8% of the sample. Sequences were obtained from CD4+ T cells from blood buffy coats. These receptors came from a human donor in good health.

This clone has just one count. This chain links TRBV9 with TRBJ1-2; a weak D match, TRBD1 (5 bases). The CDR3 is 13 residues long. Trimming cost V 6 bases and J 2 bases, with 11 bases left between them. CDR1 is SGDLS and CDR2 is YYNGEE in the germline V gene. The CDR3 region has the DNA TGTGCCAGCAAAGGGGTCCAGAACTATGGCTACACCTTC. Translated: CASKGVQNYGYTF.

This clone was seen just once. V gene TRBV10-3 combines with J gene TRBJ2-5, with D perhaps matching TRBD1 or TRBD2 (6 bases each). The CDR3 contains 12 residues. V dropped 10 bases and J dropped 4 bases, with 13 bases sitting between them. CDR1 ENHRY and CDR2 SYGVKD come from the germline V gene. CDR3 in DNA: TGTGCCACCCAACAGGGAGGAGAGACCCAGTACTTC. As protein: CATQQGGETQYF.

The chain employs TRBV7-3 and TRBJ2-1; TRBD2 matches 13 bases. V was clipped by 5 bases and J by 0 bases; unmatched bases: 7. Germline values: CDR1 SGHTA, CDR2 FQGTGA. The length of the CDR3 is 18 residues. CDR3 DNA sequence: TGTGCCAGCAGCCTCACTAGCGGGGGGGGTAGCTCCTACAATGAGCAGTTCTTC. Its protein product is CASSLTSGGGSSYNEQFF.